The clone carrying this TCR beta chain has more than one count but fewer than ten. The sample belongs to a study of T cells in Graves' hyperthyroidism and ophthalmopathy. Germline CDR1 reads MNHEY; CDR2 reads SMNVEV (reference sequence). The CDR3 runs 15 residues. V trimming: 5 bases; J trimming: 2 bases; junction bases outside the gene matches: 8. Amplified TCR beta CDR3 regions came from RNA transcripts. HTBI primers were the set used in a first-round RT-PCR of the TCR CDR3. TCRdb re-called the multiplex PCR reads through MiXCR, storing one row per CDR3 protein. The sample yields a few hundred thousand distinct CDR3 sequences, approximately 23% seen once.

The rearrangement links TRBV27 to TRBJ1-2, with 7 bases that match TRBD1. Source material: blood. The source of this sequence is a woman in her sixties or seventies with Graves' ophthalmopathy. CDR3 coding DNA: TGTGCCAGCAGTCCGCGACAGGGATTGAACTATGGCTACACCTTC. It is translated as CASSPRQGLNYGYTF.